What follows describes a single TCR beta chain. This table comes from immunoSEQ multiplex PCR, and its TCRdb copy is limited to in-frame clones, with some not included. The sample lists roughly 150,000 clones, roughly 93% occurring once. This sample is drawn from a study of blood T cell repertoires in COVID-19. The CDR3 extends over 14 amino acids. CDR1 is SEHNR and CDR2 is FQNEAQ in the germline V gene (reference sequence). Trimming removed 1 base at V and 9 bases at J, with 10 bases between. The receptor's source is a man between 18 and 29 years old with acute or convalescent COVID-19. This rearrangement joins TRBV7-9 to TRBJ1-6; D may be TRBD1 (5 bases). Sequenced material: peripheral blood. CDR3 residues: CASSLEGEGSPLHF. The CDR3 region has the DNA TGTGCCAGCAGCTTAGAAGGGGAAGGTTCACCCCTCCACTTT. The full variable domain, completed using reference TRBV7-9 and TRBJ1-6, is DTGVSQNPRHKITKRGQNVTFRCDPISEHNRLYWYRQTLGQGPEFLTYFQNEAQLEKSRLLSDRFSAERPKGSFSTLEIQRTEQGDSAMYLCASSLEGEGSPLHFGNGTRLTVT.